A selection of T cell receptor beta chains follows, all from one sample in a study of radiotherapy plus CTLA-4 blockade in lung cancer. Here immunoSEQ multiplex PCR was the method, and the copy in TCRdb shows in-frame clones only, minus some. In the table there are tens of thousands of clones, 70% to 90% of which are singletons. The sequenced sample was peripheral blood, obtained from a patient treated with radiotherapy plus ipilimumab. Receptor source: a human donor with non-small cell lung cancer that progressed on radiotherapy plus ipilimumab. CDR3s include the opening cysteine and the closing phenylalanine or tryptophan. A D gene is named only where the DNA matches it firmly. The size entry is marked missing in some rows and otherwise reads once, few, many or a size class.

j_call,v_call,d_call,clone_size,cdr3_nt,cdr3_aa
TRBJ1-4,TRBV19,-,-,TGTGCCAGTAATCGGCAGTATAATGAAAAACTGTTTTTT,CASNRQYNEKLFF
TRBJ2-5,TRBV5-1,TRBD2,-,TGCGCCAGCAGCCCCCGGGGACTAGCGGGGGATCAAGAGACCCAGTACTTC,CASSPRGLAGDQETQYF
TRBJ2-3,TRBV2,TRBD2,-,TGTGCCAGCAGTGCTAGCGGGAGTCCAGATACGCAGTATTTT,CASSASGSPDTQYF
TRBJ1-5,TRBV4-1,-,-,TGCGCCAGCAGCCAAGGCCCTAGACAGCCCCAGCATTTT,CASSQGPRQPQHF
TRBJ2-2,TRBV11-2,-,-,TGTGCCAGCAGCTTAGTGGTGGGCATGAACACCGGGGAGCTGTTTTTT,CASSLVVGMNTGELFF
TRBJ2-1,TRBV6-1,TRBD2,-,TGTGCCAGCAGTGCCCCCGGCCAAGCGGGAGAGCGGCGGTTCTTC,CASSAPGQAGERRFF
TRBJ1-1,TRBV9,TRBD1,-,TGTGCCAGCAGCGCGATGACAGGGGAAGCTTTCTTT,CASSAMTGEAFF
TRBJ2-7,TRBV12-2,-,-,TGTGCAAGTCGCTTAGCGTCGACGACTAGCGGGGGATACGAGCAGTACTTC,CASRLASTTSGGYEQYF
TRBJ2-7,TRBV6-5,-,-,TGTGCCAGCAGTTCACAGTACTACGAGCAGTACTTC,CASSSQYYEQYF
TRBJ2-1,TRBV9,TRBD2,-,TGTGCCAGCAGCGTAGCGGGGGGGAGCAATGAGCAGTTCTTC,CASSVAGGSNEQFF
TRBJ2-1,TRBV7-6,TRBD1,-,TGTGCCAGCAGCAAGCTACAGGGGGCGAACCATGAGCAGTTCTTC,CASSKLQGANHEQFF
TRBJ2-3,TRBV4-1,-,-,TGCGCCAGCAGCCAAATTTCTAGCCCAGATACGCAGTATTTT,CASSQISSPDTQYF
TRBJ1-1,TRBV11-2,TRBD1,-,TGTGCCAGCAGCTTCCCGGGACAGGGGAGGTCTGAAGCTTTCTTT,CASSFPGQGRSEAFF
TRBJ2-5,TRBV5-1,-,-,TGCGCCAGCAGCTTGGGCAGGGGAGAGACCCAGTACTTC,CASSLGRGETQYF
TRBJ2-1,TRBV5-1,-,-,TGCGCCAGCAGTCGAAGCGGCCGGCTGGCCGATGAGCAGTTCTTC,CASSRSGRLADEQFF
TRBJ1-5,TRBV19,-,-,TGTGCCAGTAGTATAGCGGGGGCCCAGCCCCAGCATTTT,CASSIAGAQPQHF
TRBJ2-3,TRBV5-5,TRBD1,-,TGTGCCAGCAGCTGGGACAGGGCCAGCACAGATACGCAGTATTTT,CASSWDRASTDTQYF
TRBJ2-7,TRBV21-1,-,few,TGTGCCAGCAGCCCCAGCAACTACGAGCAGTACTTC,CASSPSNYEQYF
TRBJ2-7,TRBV27,-,-,TGTGCCAGCAGTTTATCCAAACTAGGGTACTACGAGCAGTACTTC,CASSLSKLGYYEQYF
TRBJ2-7,TRBV6-5,TRBD1,-,TGTGCCAGCAGAAGGGACAGGGGGCCCTACGAGCAGTACTTC,CASRRDRGPYEQYF
TRBJ1-4,TRBV4-3,-,-,TGCGCCAGCAGCCAAGATTGGGTGACAGGTCTTAATGAAAAACTGTTTTTT,CASSQDWVTGLNEKLFF
TRBJ2-2,TRBV11-2,TRBD2,-,TGTGCCAGCAGCCCAAGGCTAGCGGGGGCCTCGAACACCGGGGAGCTGTTTTTT,CASSPRLAGASNTGELFF
TRBJ2-3,TRBV7-2,TRBD2,-,TGTGCCAGCAGCTTTAGTTCACTAGCGGGAGATACGCAGTATTTT,CASSFSSLAGDTQYF
TRBJ2-7,TRBV5-1,-,-,TGCGCCAGCAGCCGGGACCAAAACTACGAGCAGTACTTC,CASSRDQNYEQYF
TRBJ1-4,TRBV10-3,-,few,TGTGCCATCAGTGCACTGTCCGGTGAAAAACTGTTTTTT,CAISALSGEKLFF
TRBJ2-7,TRBV9,-,-,TGTGCCAGCAGCGTAGGCCAGGGCCCGATCTACGAGCAGTACTTC,CASSVGQGPIYEQYF
TRBJ2-1,TRBV11-2,-,-,TGTGCCAGCAGCTTAGATGGGCGGGCCTACAATGAGCAGTTCTTC,CASSLDGRAYNEQFF
TRBJ1-5,TRBV27,TRBD1,-,TGTGCCAGCAGTTTTCACAGGGGGAGTCAGCCCCAGCATTTT,CASSFHRGSQPQHF
TRBJ1-2,TRBV7-3,TRBD1,-,TGTGCCAGCAGCGCGACCGGGACAGGGGCCTATGGCTACACCTTC,CASSATGTGAYGYTF
TRBJ1-2,TRBV30,-,-,TGTGCCTGGAGTTACTCCGAGGGTTCTGGCTACACCTTC,CAWSYSEGSGYTF
TRBJ2-1,TRBV6-5,TRBD1,-,TGTGCCAGCAGTCCCAGGACAGGGCAATTCAATGAGCAGTTCTTC,CASSPRTGQFNEQFF
TRBJ2-2,TRBV2,TRBD1,-,TGTGCCAGCAGTGAAAAGGGACAGGGGGCCGGCGGGGAGCTGTTTTTT,CASSEKGQGAGGELFF
TRBJ1-3,TRBV7-8,-,few,TGTGCCAGCGGCACGTCAAGCTCTGGAAACACCATATATTTT,CASGTSSSGNTIYF
TRBJ2-4,TRBV5-1,-,-,TGCGCCAGCAGCTTGGGGGGAAGGTCGAGCGACATTCAGTACTTC,CASSLGGRSSDIQYF
TRBJ2-7,TRBV9,-,-,TGTGCCAGCAGCCCCGATGGGGCCTACGAGCAGTACTTC,CASSPDGAYEQYF
TRBJ2-1,TRBV7-8,-,-,TGTGCCAGCAGCCAAAGCGGTAACTCCTACAATGAGCAGTTCTTC,CASSQSGNSYNEQFF
TRBJ1-1,TRBV10-3,-,-,TGTGCCATCGCAGTAGTCGAGGGGACTGAAGCTTTCTTT,CAIAVVEGTEAFF
TRBJ1-5,TRBV19,-,-,TGTGCCAGTTGCCAATCCAATGGCCCCCAGCATTTT,CASCQSNGPQHF
TRBJ2-1,TRBV5-1,-,-,TGCGCCAGCAGCTCGTTGGCCCATACTGGGAGCTCCTACAATGAGCAGTTCTTC,CASSSLAHTGSSYNEQFF
TRBJ2-7,TRBV2,-,-,TGTGCCAGCAGCGCCGGGGAGTACGAGCAGTACTTC,CASSAGEYEQYF
TRBJ2-7,TRBV7-2,TRBD1,-,TGTGCCAGCAGCTTGGACAGGGTGAACGAGCAGTACTTC,CASSLDRVNEQYF
TRBJ1-4,TRBV10-3,TRBD1,-,TGTGCCATCAGCGCTGGGGACAGGGTCGGGGAAAAACTGTTTTTT,CAISAGDRVGEKLFF
TRBJ2-6,TRBV7-3,-,-,TGTGCCAGCAGCACCACTGGGAGCTCTGGGGCCAACGTCCTGACTTTC,CASSTTGSSGANVLTF
TRBJ1-5,TRBV18,-,-,TGTGCCAGCTCACCCGGGAGTCGGCAGCCCCAGCATTTT,CASSPGSRQPQHF
TRBJ1-5,TRBV7-9,-,once,TGTGCCAGCAGCTTGGAGGGGGAAAGGAATCAGCCCCAGCATTTT,CASSLEGERNQPQHF